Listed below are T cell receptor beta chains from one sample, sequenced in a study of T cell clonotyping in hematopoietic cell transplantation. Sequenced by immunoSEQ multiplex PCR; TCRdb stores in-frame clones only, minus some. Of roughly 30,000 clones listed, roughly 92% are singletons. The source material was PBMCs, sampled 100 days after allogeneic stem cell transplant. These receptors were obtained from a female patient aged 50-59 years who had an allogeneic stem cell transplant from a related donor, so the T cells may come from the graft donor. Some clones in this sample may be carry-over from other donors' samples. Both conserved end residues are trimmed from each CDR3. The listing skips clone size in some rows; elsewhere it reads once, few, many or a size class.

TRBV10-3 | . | AISSPPGGQGSFGYT
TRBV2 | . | ASSEAGSGGSYEQY
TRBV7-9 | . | ASRPRTVMNTEAF
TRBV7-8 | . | ASSLEAGERPLH
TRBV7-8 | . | ASSLAARRRDEKLF
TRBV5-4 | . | ASSPDRGLAETQY
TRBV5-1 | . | ASSLDPASMNTEAF
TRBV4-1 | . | ASSQVIFPSEGYT
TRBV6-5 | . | SGAVQFYEQY
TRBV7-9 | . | ASSSGRFNQPQH
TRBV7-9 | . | ASSSRGLAGFFIYNEQF
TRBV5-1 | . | ASRAETGYSYEQY
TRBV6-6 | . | ASSPQAYEQY
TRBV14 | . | ASSPGGGYNQPQH
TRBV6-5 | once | ASTEGPGTGELF
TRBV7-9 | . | ASSSRGRRSYEQY
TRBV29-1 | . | SVEQNKYGYT
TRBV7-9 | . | ASSLVGREANYGYT
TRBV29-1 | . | SASTQNYGYT
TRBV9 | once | ASNVGTSQETQY
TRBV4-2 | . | ASSQYGTSGGYEQY
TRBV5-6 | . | ASSFSGFYGYT
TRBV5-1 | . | ASTPGGTGSYEQY